The clone carrying this TCR beta chain has only a few counts. Its matching antigen is unknown. This entry is derived from a study of T cells after yellow fever vaccination. In the study overall: Each low-cell-number fraction was prepared by means of SMART-Seq v4 Ultra Low Input.

V was clipped by 5 bases and J by 4 bases, with 16 bases between them. CDR3 length: 14 amino acids. The germline V gene has CDR1 SQVTM and CDR2 ANQGSEA. General study results and limits: Few clonotypes appeared in both CD4 and CD8 compartments. A secondary response was less intense yet reached its peak sooner, at day 5 versus 15.

Using its own MiXCR run on the 5' RACE reads, TCRdb lists one record per CDR3 protein. This sample has approximately 550,000 distinct CDR3 sequences, with around 21% found just once. The V call is TRBV29-1, the J call TRBJ2-3; the D gene is possibly TRBD2 (6 bases). The input for sequencing was PBMCs, taken 15 days after the yellow fever booster vaccination. This TCR was sampled from a man aged 30 to 39 who received the YFV17D yellow fever vaccine. The CDR3 nucleotides are TGCAGCGTTTTTACGGCGGGATTGGCAGATACGCAGTATTTT. It yields the protein CSVFTAGLADTQYF.